Included here is one TCR beta chain sequence, with context. Antigen specificity is unknown. There were healthy Caucasian individuals from Russia, aged about 6 to 95, serving as donors. Staff drew approximately 9.7 milliliters of peripheral blood from each donor. Total RNA extracted from each sample amounted to at least 5.5 micrograms. The V gene's germline CDR1 is GTSNPN and CDR2 SVGIG (reference sequence). V shed 5 bases and J 5 bases; nucleotides not matched to a gene: 7. The CDR3 runs 13 residues. This sample was taken from a study of blood T cells in healthy people across ages. The study's findings and limits: More naive CD4+ cells and higher diversity marked long-lived donors relative to aged donors.

The use of a sample-barcoded 5' primer and a J-beta primer mix characterized a second PCR of roughly 6 to 11 cycles. A single record per CDR3 protein comes from TCRdb applying MiXCR to the 5' RACE reads. Among about 1,500,000 distinct CDR3 sequences listed, approximately 40% were seen once. This TCR was sampled from a woman between 18 and 29 years old in good health. Sequenced sample: blood. The gene calls are TRBV30 and TRBJ2-5, with 8 positions matching TRBD2. As DNA, the CDR3 is TGTGCCTGGGCTCAAGCGGGGGTGGAGACCCAGTACTTC. Protein sequence: CAWAQAGVETQYF.